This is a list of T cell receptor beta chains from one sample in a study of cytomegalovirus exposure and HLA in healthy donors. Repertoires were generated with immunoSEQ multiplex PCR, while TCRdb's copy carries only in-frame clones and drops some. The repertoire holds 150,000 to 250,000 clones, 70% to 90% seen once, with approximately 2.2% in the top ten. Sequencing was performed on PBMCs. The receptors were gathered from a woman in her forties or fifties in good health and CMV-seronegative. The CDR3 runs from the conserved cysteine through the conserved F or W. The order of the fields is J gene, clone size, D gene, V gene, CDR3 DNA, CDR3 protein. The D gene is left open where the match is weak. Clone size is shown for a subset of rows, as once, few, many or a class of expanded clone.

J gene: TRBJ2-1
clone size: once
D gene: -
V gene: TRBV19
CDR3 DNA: TGTGCCAGTAGTATAGATCAACTAGCAGGCAATGAGCAGTTCTTC
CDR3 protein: CASSIDQLAGNEQFF

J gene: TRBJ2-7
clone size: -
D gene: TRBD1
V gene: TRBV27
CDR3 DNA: TGTGCCACCGTAAGGACAGGTCTCAGCTCCTACGAGCAGTACTTC
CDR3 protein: CATVRTGLSSYEQYF

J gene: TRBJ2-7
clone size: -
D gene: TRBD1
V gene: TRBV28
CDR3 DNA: TGTGCCAGCAGTCCAGGGACAGCCGACTACGAGCAGTACTTC
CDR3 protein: CASSPGTADYEQYF

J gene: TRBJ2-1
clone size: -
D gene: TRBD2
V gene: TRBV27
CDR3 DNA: TGTGCCAGCAGGAAGGGACTAGTCGGCGTCAGTGAGCAGTTCTTC
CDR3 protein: CASRKGLVGVSEQFF

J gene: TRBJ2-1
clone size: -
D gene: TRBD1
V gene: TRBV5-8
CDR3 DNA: TGTGCCAGCAGCTTGGGTGTGACAGGGGTCGCCTACAATGAGCAGTTCTTC
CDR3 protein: CASSLGVTGVAYNEQFF

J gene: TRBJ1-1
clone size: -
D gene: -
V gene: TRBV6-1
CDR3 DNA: TGTGCCGCCATCCGAGTCTCTGAAGCTTTCTTT
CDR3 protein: CAAIRVSEAFF

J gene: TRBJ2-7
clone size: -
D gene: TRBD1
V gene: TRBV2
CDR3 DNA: TGTGCCAGCAGTGAAGGGACAGGGGGACCCTACGAGCAGTACTTC
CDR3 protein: CASSEGTGGPYEQYF

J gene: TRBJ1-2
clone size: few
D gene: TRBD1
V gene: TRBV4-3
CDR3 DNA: TGCGCCAGCAGCCATTTAGAGACAGGGGGAGCTGGCTACACCTTC
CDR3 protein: CASSHLETGGAGYTF

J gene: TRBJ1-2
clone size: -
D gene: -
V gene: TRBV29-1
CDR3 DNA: TGCAGCGTTGACCGACTCTTCGGGGGCTACACCTTC
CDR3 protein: CSVDRLFGGYTF

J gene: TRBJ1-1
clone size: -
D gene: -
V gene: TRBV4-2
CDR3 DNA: TGTGCCAGCAGCCCGGACGGAGGGAACACTGAAGCTTTCTTT
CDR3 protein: CASSPDGGNTEAFF

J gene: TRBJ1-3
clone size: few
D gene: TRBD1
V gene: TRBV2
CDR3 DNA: TGTGCCAGCAGGCGACAGGGATCCTCTGGAAACACCATATATTTT
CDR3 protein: CASRRQGSSGNTIYF

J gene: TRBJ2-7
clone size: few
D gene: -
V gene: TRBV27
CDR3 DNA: TGTGCCAGCAGTTTACTAGCGAGAACCTACGAGCAGTACTTC
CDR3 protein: CASSLLARTYEQYF

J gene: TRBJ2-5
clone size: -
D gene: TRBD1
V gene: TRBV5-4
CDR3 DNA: TGTGCCAGCAGCTTGGGGACAGGGGGAAAGACCCAGTACTTC
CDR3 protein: CASSLGTGGKTQYF

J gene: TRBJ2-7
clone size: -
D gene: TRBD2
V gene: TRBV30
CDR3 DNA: TGTGCCTGGAGTGGACTAGCGGCTGGCGAGCAGTACTTC
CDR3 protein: CAWSGLAAGEQYF

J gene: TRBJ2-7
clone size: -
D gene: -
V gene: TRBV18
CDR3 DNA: TGTGCCAGCTCGGACAGCCGCTACGAGCAGTACTTC
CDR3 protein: CASSDSRYEQYF

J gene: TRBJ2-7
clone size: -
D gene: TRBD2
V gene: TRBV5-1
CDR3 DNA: TGCGCCAGCAGCTTGGCCGGGGCGGGGGTCTACGAGCAGTACTTC
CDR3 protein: CASSLAGAGVYEQYF

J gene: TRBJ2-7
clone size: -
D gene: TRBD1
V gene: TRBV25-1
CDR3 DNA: TGTGCCAGCAGTGAAGGCGGGACAGGGCACTCCTACGAGCAGTACTTC
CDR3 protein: CASSEGGTGHSYEQYF

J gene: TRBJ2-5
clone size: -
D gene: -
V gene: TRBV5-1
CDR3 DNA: TGCGCCAGCAATGGGTTACGGGGGCAAGAGACCCAGTACTTC
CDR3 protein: CASNGLRGQETQYF

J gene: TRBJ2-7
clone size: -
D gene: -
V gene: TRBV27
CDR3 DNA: TGTGCCAGCAGTTTTCTTTCGGACCGGGGCTACGAGCAGTACTTC
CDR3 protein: CASSFLSDRGYEQYF

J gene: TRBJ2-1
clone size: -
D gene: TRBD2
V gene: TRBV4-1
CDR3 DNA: TGCGCCAGCAGCCACGTGGATATGGGACTAGCGGGTTACAATGAGCAGTTCTTC
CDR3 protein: CASSHVDMGLAGYNEQFF

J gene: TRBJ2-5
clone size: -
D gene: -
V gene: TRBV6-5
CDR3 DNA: TGTGCCAGCAACGGGATTGAGACCCAGTACTTC
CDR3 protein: CASNGIETQYF

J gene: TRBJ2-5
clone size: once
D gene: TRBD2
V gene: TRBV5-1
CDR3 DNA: TGCGCCAGCAGCCAGACTAGCGGCGAAGAGACCCAGTACTTC
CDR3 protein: CASSQTSGEETQYF

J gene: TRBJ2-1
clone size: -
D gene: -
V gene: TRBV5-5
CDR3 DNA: TGTGCCAGCAGCTGGGAGTACGACAATGAGCAGTTCTTC
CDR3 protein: CASSWEYDNEQFF

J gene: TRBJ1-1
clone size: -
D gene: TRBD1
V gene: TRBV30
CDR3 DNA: TGTGCCTGGAGTCCCAGGACAGGGTTGTACACTGAAGCTTTCTTT
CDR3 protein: CAWSPRTGLYTEAFF

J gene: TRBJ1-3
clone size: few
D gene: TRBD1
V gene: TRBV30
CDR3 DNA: TGTGCCTGGAGTCCCAAGACAGGGGGACGCTCTGGAAACACCATATATTTT
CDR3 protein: CAWSPKTGGRSGNTIYF

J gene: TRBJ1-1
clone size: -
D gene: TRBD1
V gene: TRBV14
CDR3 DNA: TGTGCCAGCAGCCGCCGGGACAGGGGAGGGACTGAAGCTTTCTTT
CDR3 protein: CASSRRDRGGTEAFF

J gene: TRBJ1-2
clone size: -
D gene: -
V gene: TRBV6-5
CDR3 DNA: TGTGCCAGCAGTTCCCGCGAGGCCTCGCCCTATGGCTACACCTTC
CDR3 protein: CASSSREASPYGYTF

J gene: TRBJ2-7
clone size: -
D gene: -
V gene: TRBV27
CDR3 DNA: TGTGCCAGCAGCCTGGGCAGCTACTACGAGCAGTACTTC
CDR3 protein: CASSLGSYYEQYF

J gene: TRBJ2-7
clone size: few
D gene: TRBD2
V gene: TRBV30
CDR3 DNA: TGTGCCTGGAGTGTACCGGGGAGGGGATACGAGCAGTACTTC
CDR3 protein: CAWSVPGRGYEQYF

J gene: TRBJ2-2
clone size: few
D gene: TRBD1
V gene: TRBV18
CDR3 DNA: TGTGCCAGCTCACCCACAGGGGCGAGCACCGGGGAGCTGTTTTTT
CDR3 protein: CASSPTGASTGELFF

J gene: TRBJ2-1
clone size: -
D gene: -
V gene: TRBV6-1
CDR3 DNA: TGTGCCAGCATTTTAGGGGGTAATTCCTACAATGAGCAGTTCTTC
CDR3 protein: CASILGGNSYNEQFF

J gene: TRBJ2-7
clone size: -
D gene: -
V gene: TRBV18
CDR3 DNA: TGTGCCAGCTCACTCCTAGGCTACGAGCAGTACTTC
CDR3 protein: CASSLLGYEQYF

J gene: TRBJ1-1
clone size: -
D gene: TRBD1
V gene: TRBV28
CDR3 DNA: TGTGCCAGCAGTCCGGGACAGAGAAGAGCTGAAGCTTTCTTT
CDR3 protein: CASSPGQRRAEAFF

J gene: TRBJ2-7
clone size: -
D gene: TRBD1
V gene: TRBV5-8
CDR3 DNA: TGTGCCAGCAGCTCGGACAGGGCTTCCTACGAGCAGTACTTC
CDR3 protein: CASSSDRASYEQYF

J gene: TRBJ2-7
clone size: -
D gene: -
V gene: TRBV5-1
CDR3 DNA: TGCGCCAGCAGTTCGACATCGTACGAGCAGTACTTC
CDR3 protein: CASSSTSYEQYF

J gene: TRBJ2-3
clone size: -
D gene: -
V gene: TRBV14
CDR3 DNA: TGTGCCAGCAGCCAAGATCTGGGCCCAGATACGCAGTATTTT
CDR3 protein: CASSQDLGPDTQYF

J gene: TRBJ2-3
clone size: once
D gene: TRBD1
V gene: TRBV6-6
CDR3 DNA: TGTGCCAGCAGTCGGGACAGGGTAGATACGCAGTATTTT
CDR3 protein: CASSRDRVDTQYF

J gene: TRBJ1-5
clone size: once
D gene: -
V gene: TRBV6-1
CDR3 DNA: TGTGCCAGCAGTGGAGCGATACGGGTCGGGAATCAGCCCCAGCATTTT
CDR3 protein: CASSGAIRVGNQPQHF

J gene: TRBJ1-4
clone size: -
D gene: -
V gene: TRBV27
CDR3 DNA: TGTGCCAGCAGTTTGGGGGGATTAAGTGAAAAACTGTTTTTT
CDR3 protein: CASSLGGLSEKLFF

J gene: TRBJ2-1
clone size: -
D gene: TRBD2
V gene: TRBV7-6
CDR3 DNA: TGTGCCAGCAGCCAAACTAGCGGCTCCTACAATGAGCAGTTCTTC
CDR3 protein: CASSQTSGSYNEQFF

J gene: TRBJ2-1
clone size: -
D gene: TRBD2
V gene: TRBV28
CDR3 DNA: TGTGCCAGCAGTTCCACCGGTGGCGGGAGGGCCTCACTTGAGCAGTTCTTC
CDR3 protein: CASSSTGGGRASLEQFF

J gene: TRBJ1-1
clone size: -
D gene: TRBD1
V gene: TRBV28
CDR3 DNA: TGTGCCAGCAGTTTTTATGGACAGGGGGAGGGCACTGAAGCTTTCTTT
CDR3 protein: CASSFYGQGEGTEAFF

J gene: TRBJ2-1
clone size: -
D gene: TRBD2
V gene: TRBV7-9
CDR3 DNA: TGTGCCAGCAGCCCCACCAGCGGGAGCAATGAGCAGTTCTTC
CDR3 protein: CASSPTSGSNEQFF

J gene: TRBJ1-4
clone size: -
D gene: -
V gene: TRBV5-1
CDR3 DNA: TGCGCCAGCAGCCCCTTGGCGGGGAATGAAAAACTGTTTTTT
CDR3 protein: CASSPLAGNEKLFF

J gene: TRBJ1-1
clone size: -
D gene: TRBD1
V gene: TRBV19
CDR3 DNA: TGTGCCAGTAGTATCCGACAGGGGGTAACTGAAGCTTTCTTT
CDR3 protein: CASSIRQGVTEAFF

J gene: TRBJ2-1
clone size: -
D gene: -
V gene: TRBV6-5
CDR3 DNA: TGTGCCAGCAGGATCGGAGGGGAATACAATGAGCAGTTCTTC
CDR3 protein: CASRIGGEYNEQFF

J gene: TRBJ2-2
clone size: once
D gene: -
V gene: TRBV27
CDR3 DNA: TGTGCCAGCAGTTTCCTCCCTCCAGTTTCAGGGGCCGGGGAGCTGTTTTTT
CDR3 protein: CASSFLPPVSGAGELFF

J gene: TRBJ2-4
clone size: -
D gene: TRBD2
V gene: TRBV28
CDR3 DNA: TGTGCCAGCAGCCCGGGGGGGGCGGGAGGACAAAACATTCAGTACTTC
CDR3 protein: CASSPGGAGGQNIQYF